This TCR beta chain came from a study of blood T cell repertoires in COVID-19. Across the study: Acute-phase and convalescent COVID-19 samples originated in the United States, Italy and Spain.

The study recruited people aged about 18 to 89 years across roughly 25 US areas. The CDR3 is 19 residues long. Trimming removed 5 bases from V and 1 base from J; junction bases left unmatched: 12. Germline CDR1 is MNHEY and CDR2 is SMNVEV (reference sequence). Measured with immunoSEQ multiplex PCR; TCRdb has only the in-frame clones, and not every one. Counted here are hundreds of thousands of clones, roughly 89% occurring once; the ten biggest clones make up over 6%. The specimen was PBMCs or T cells enriched from blood (not recorded which). The sequence derives from a woman aged 40 to 49 who had recovered from COVID-19. The V and J genes are TRBV27 and TRBJ1-5; 12 nucleotides match TRBD1. The CDR3 is CASSLGPGQGARSNQPQHF. The CDR3 coding sequence is TGTGCCAGCAGTCTTGGACCGGGACAGGGGGCGCGCAGCAATCAGCCCCAGCATTTT.